This T cell receptor (beta chain) is from a study of shared clonotypes between healthy human individuals. Trimming shortened V by 8 bases and J by 0 bases, and 10 bases separated the two germline ends. There are 14 residues in the CDR3. Per the germline V gene, CDR1 is MGHDK and CDR2 is SYGVNS. Repertoires were generated with immunoSEQ multiplex PCR, while TCRdb's copy carries only in-frame clones and drops some. The table shows 450,000 to 500,000 clones, with about 72% occurring only once. All participating donors were Caucasian adults from Nashville, Tennessee. Sequencing input: PBMCs. The clonotype comes from a woman between 35 and 50 years old in good health. Some clones in this sample may be carry-over from other donors' samples. The chain recombines TRBV25-1 with TRBJ1-4; D is uncertain. The CDR3 bases are TGTGCCAGCCGTGGACGGGCAACTAATGAAAAACTGTTTTTT. Protein product: CASRGRATNEKLFF.